One and the same sample provided the 11 T cell receptor beta chains below, sequenced in a study of PD-1 blockade in classical Hodgkin lymphoma. As to time point: newly diagnosed, previously untreated cHL patient sample. Sequencing used immunoSEQ multiplex PCR; TCRdb keeps in-frame clones, though not all of them. The sample shows tens of thousands of clones, approximately 90% of them seen only once. Sequencing used peripheral blood mononuclear cells (PBMCs). The source is a human donor with classical Hodgkin lymphoma.

The chain uses TRBV5-5 and TRBJ2-5; no reliable D call. Germline V lookup: CDR1 SGHKS, CDR2 YYEKEE (reference sequence). V lost 4 bases, J lost 7 bases, and 14 bases lay in between. The CDR3 length is 13 residues. CDR3 in amino acids: CASSPGAERTQYF. In nucleotides, the CDR3 is TGTGCCAGCAGCCCGGGCGCTGAGCGGACCCAGTACTTC.

V gene TRBV19 combines with J gene TRBJ2-5; D possibly corresponds to TRBD2 (6 bases). CDR3 length: 15 amino acids. The germline V gene encodes CDR1 LNHDA and CDR2 SQIVND (reference sequence). The V and J ends lost 3 bases and 1 base respectively, with 12 bases between them. CDR3 bases: TGTGCCAGTAGTATCGCCGGGACTCTCCAAGAGACCCAGTACTTC. Its translation: CASSIAGTLQETQYF.

The chain has TRBV7-9 and TRBJ1-2; 9 nucleotides align to TRBD1. This CDR3 contains 17 residues. Germline V gives CDR1 SEHNR, CDR2 FQNEAQ (reference sequence). Germline trimming cut 7 bases from V and 8 bases from J; bases unmatched to any gene: 20. CDR3 sequence: CASNTAVRDRAREGYTF. CDR3 bases: TGTGCCAGCAACACAGCGGTCCGGGACAGGGCCCGAGAAGGCTACACCTTC.

CDR3 amino acids: CASSSPWVGGEKLFF. The CDR3 region has the DNA TGTGCCAGCAGCTCCCCGTGGGTAGGCGGTGAAAAACTGTTTTTT. The chain combines TRBV5-8 with TRBJ1-4; D call uncertain. V shed 3 bases and J shed 7 bases, with 16 bases lying between them. The CDR3 is 15 amino acids. Germline V gene sequence: CDR1 SGHTS, CDR2 YDEGEE.

This chain links TRBV5-1 with TRBJ2-3; a weak D match, TRBD2 (7 bases). Germline V gives CDR1 SGHRS, CDR2 YFSETQ. This CDR3 has 18 residues. Trimming took off 7 bases at V and 1 base at J, with 25 bases between the two ends. The CDR3 here is CASGLGSGAGAGTDTQYF. The CDR3 nucleotides are TGCGCCAGCGGCCTTGGATCGGGGGCGGGAGCGGGCACAGATACGCAGTATTTT.

This chain connects TRBV12-5 to TRBJ1-5; TRBD1 matches at 7 bases. In germline, CDR1 is LGHNT, CDR2 FRNRAP. The CDR3 runs 14 residues. The V gene end was trimmed by 4 bases and the J gene end by 5 bases; junction bases not matched to a gene: 5. The CDR3 region has the DNA TGTGCTAGTGGTTCCGGGACAGCCCATCAGCCCCAGCATTTT. Translation: CASGSGTAHQPQHF.

In nucleotides, the CDR3 is TGTGCCAGCAGCCTTCGGACTAGCGGGCCCTACAATGAGCAGTTCTTC. Its translation: CASSLRTSGPYNEQFF. J is TRBJ2-1 and V is TRBV7-9, with TRBD2 matching over 11 bases. Losses at the gene ends were 5 bases for V and 2 bases for J; bases not matched to a gene: 5. This CDR3 has 16 residues. Looked up from germline, CDR1 is SEHNR and CDR2 is FQNEAQ (reference sequence).

The chain uses TRBV5-1 and TRBJ1-1; maybe TRBD1 (5 bases). Deletions cut 0 bases from V and 0 bases from J, with 6 bases between. The CDR3 has 14 amino acids. Germline lookup yields CDR1 SGHRS and CDR2 YFSETQ. The CDR3 spells CASSLGRVNTEAFF. CDR3 nucleotides: TGCGCCAGCAGCTTGGGCAGGGTGAACACTGAAGCTTTCTTT.

A note on this clone: Other DNA sequences of this sample code for an identical CDR3. This rearrangement joins TRBV9 to TRBJ2-2, with D perhaps being TRBD1 or TRBD2 (5 bases each). Germline V gene data show CDR1 as SGDLS and CDR2 as YYNGEE. The CDR3 runs to 15 residues. The V end lost 2 bases, the J end lost 2 bases, and 10 bases lay between the germline ends. The CDR3 DNA sequence: TGTGCCAGCAGCGTGGGGACGGTAAACACCGGGGAGCTGTTTTTT. This gives the protein CASSVGTVNTGELFF.

This chain links TRBV18 with TRBJ2-7; D gene unclear. V lost 2 bases and J lost 7, with 9 bases in between. The CDR3 totals 12 residues. Per the germline V gene, CDR1 is KGHSH and CDR2 is LQKENI. The CDR3 bases are TGTGCCAGCTCACCAAATAAAGAGGAGCAGTACGTC. This gives the protein CASSPNKEEQYV.

The J gene is TRBJ1-5, the V gene TRBV18; possible D gene TRBD1, 5 bases. With 1 base removed from V and 2 bases from J, the gap between germline ends came to 18 bases. Germline CDR1 is KGHSH and CDR2 is LQKENI. The length of the CDR3 is 18 residues. As DNA, the CDR3 is TGTGCCAGCTCACCACTTAGTTTAATTGGGGGGGGCAATCAGCCCCAGCATTTT. Translating it yields CASSPLSLIGGGNQPQHF.